The 6 T cell receptor beta chains below come from one sample, sequenced in a study of T cell clonality in common variable immunodeficiency. The repertoire was sequenced with immunoSEQ multiplex PCR; TCRdb's copy has only in-frame clones and lacks some. Altogether tens of thousands of clones were found in the sample, and no singletons occur. Source material: peripheral blood mononuclear cells. Receptor source: a person aged 18 to 70 in good health.

This clone was counted ten times or more. The read gets to within 3 residues of the CDR3 end, and the germline J gene fills in the rest. The J gene is TRBJ1-5, the V gene TRBV19; possibly TRBD1 for D (5 bases). V was cut by 4 bases and J by 4 bases, with 8 bases left in between. The CDR3 contains 13 residues. Germline V gene lookup returns CDR1 LNHDA and CDR2 SQIVND (reference sequence). Partial CDR3 DNA: TGTGCCAGTAGTAGAGACAGAAATCAGCCC. Translating gives CASSRDRNQP. The full CDR3 reads CASSRDRNQPQHF. Full variable domain (rest looked up from reference TRBV19 and TRBJ1-5): DGGITQSPKYLFRKEGQNVTLSCEQNLNHDAMYWYRQDPGQGLRLIYYSQIVNDFQKGDIAEGYSVSREKKESFPLTVTSAQKNPTAFYLCASSRDRNQPQHFGDGTRLSIL.

At least ten counts were recorded for this clone. The observed sequence ends 3 residues before the CDR3 terminus, with the missing tail filled in from the germline J gene. The rearrangement links TRBV7-8 to TRBJ1-4; TRBD1 matches 7 bases. CDR3 length: 15 residues. CDR1 and CDR2 (germline): SGHVS, FQNEAQ. V dropped 5 bases and J dropped 7; count of bases not matched to a gene: 10. The DNA read from the CDR3 is TGTGCCAGCAGCAACGGACAGGCCAGGGGTGAAAAA. It specifies CASSNGQARGEK. The entire CDR3 reads CASSNGQARGEKLFF.

This clone was counted many times. Read data end 3 residues before the CDR3 end; the end is taken from the germline J gene. The chain has TRBV11-3 and TRBJ1-4, with 7 positions matching TRBD1. Trimming at V came to 5 bases and at J to 7 bases, leaving 1 base not matched to a gene. The V gene's germline CDR1 is SGHNT and CDR2 YENEEA. The CDR3 loop spans 12 amino acids. Incomplete CDR3 DNA: TGTGCCAGCAGCAGACAGGGTGAAAAA. It translates to CASSRQGEK. The CDR3, in full, reads CASSRQGEKLFF.

In this sample, this clone turned up many times. The read halts 3 residues ahead of the CDR3 end, with the missing end drawn from the germline J gene. This chain uses TRBV7-8 with TRBJ2-1, with 7 positions matching TRBD1. CDR1 and CDR2 from the germline V gene are SGHVS and FQNEAQ. CDR3 length equals 17 residues. V shed 5 bases, J shed 9 bases, and the junction held 19 bases outside the gene matches. The sequenced part of the CDR3 DNA is TGTGCCAGCAGCACGACCCCAACTGAGGGGGCCCGGGGTGAG. Amino acid sequence: CASSTTPTEGARGE. The whole CDR3 is CASSTTPTEGARGEQFF. The entire variable domain, with the rest obtained from reference TRBV7-8 and TRBJ2-1, is as follows: GAGVSQSPRYKVAKRGQDVALRCDPISGHVSLFWYQQALGQGPEFLTYFQNEAQLDKSGLPSDRFFAERPEGSVSTLKIQRTQQEDSAVYLCASSTTPTEGARGEQFFGPGTRLTVL.

The table lists this clone with many counts. The CDR3 extends 3 residues past the end of the read, so its final part is completed from the germline J gene. The chain uses TRBV7-2 and TRBJ1-2, with 7 positions matching TRBD1. Losses at the gene ends were 7 bases for V and 6 bases for J; bases not matched to a gene: 11. Germline CDR1 reads SGHTA; CDR2 reads FQGNSA. This CDR3 has 14 amino acids. CDR3 protein: CASKIYRGKDGYTF. The sequenced CDR3 bases are TGTGCCAGCAAGATCTACAGGGGAAAGGATGGC.

In the case of this clone: The read halts 3 residues ahead of the CDR3 end, with the missing end drawn from the germline J gene. The chain employs TRBV6-2 or TRBV6-3 and TRBJ1-2; D might be TRBD1 (5 bases). CDR3 length: 13 amino acids. Per the germline V gene, CDR1 is MNHEY and CDR2 is SVGEGT. The chain's CDR3 is CASTGGLSYDYTF. The part of the CDR3 DNA that was read is TGTGCCAGCACGGGGGGTCTCTCCTACGAC.